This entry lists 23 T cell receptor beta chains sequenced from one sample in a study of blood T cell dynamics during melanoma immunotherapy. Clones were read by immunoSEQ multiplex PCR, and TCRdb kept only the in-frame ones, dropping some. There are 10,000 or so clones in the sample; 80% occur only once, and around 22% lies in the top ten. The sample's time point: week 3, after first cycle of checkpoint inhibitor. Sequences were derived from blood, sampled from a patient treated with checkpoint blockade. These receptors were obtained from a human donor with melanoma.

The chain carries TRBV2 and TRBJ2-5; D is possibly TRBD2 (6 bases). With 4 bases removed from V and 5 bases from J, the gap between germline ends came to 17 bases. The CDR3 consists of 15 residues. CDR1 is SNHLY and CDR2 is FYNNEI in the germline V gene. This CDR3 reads CASSVSRGPQETQYF. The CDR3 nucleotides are TGTGCCAGCAGTGTCTCGCGGGGACCCCAGGAGACCCAGTACTTC.

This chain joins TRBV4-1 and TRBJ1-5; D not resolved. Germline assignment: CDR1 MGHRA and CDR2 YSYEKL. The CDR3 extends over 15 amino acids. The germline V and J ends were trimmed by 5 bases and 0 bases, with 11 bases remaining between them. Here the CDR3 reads CASSVQRYSNQPQHF. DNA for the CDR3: TGCGCCAGCAGCGTCCAGAGATATAGCAATCAGCCCCAGCATTTT.

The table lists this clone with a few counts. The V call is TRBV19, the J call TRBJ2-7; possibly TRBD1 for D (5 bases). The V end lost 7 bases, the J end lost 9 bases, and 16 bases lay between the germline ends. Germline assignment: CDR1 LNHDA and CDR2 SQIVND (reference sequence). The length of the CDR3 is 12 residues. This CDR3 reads CASTQKGAAQYF. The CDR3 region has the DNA TGTGCCAGTACCCAAAAAGGGGCCGCGCAGTACTTC.

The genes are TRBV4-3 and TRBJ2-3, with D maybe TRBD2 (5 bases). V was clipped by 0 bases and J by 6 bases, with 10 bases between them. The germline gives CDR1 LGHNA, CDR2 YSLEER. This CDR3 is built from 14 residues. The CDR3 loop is CASSQDLSGDTQYF. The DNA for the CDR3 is TGCGCCAGCAGCCAAGATTTAAGCGGTGATACGCAGTATTTT.

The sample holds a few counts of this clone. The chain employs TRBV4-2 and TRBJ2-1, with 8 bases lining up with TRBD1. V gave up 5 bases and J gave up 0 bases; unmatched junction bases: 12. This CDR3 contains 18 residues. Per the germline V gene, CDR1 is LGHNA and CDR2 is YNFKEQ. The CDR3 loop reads CASSLVYGTGGSYNEQFF. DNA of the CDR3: TGTGCCAGCAGCTTAGTATACGGGACAGGAGGCTCCTACAATGAGCAGTTCTTC.

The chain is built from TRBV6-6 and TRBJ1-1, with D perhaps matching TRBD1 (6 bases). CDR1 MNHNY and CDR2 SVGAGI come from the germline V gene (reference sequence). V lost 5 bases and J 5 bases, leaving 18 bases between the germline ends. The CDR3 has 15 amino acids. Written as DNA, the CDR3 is TGTGCCAGCAGTCACCTCCAGGGAAGGGGGACTGAAGCTTTCTTT. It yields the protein CASSHLQGRGTEAFF.

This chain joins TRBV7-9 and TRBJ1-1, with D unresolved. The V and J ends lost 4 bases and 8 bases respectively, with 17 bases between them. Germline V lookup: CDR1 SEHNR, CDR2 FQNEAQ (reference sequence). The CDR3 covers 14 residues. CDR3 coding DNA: TGTGCCAGCAGCTCAAATTGGGTCGGGTCGGAAGCTTTCTTT. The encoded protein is CASSSNWVGSEAFF.

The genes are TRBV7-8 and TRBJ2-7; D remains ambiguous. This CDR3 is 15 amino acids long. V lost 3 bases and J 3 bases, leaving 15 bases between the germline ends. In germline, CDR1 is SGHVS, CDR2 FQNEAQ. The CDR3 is CASSLGFGRDYEQYF. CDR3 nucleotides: TGTGCCAGCAGCTTGGGATTCGGACGAGACTACGAGCAGTACTTC.

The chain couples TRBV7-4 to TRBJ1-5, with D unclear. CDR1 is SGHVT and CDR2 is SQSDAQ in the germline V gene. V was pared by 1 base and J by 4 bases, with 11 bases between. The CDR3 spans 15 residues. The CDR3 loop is CASSLGQRPNQPQHF. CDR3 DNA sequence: TGTGCCAGCAGCTTAGGGCAGAGACCGAATCAGCCCCAGCATTTT.

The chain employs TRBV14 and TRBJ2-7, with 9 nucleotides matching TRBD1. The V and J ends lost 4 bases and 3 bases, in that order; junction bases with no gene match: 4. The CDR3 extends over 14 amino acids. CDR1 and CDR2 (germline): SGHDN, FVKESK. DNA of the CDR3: TGTGCCAGCAGCCGACAGGGGGTAAACTACGAGCAGTACTTC. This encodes CASSRQGVNYEQYF.

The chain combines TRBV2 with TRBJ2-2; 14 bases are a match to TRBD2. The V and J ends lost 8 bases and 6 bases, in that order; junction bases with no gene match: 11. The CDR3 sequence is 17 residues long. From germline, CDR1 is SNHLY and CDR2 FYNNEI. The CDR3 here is CASGLGLAGARSGELFF. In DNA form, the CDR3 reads TGTGCCAGCGGCCTGGGACTAGCGGGGGCCCGATCCGGGGAGCTGTTTTTT.

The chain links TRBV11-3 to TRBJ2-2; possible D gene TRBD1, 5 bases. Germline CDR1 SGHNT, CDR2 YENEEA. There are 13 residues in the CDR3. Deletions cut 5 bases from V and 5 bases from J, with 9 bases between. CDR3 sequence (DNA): TGTGCCAGCAGCAAGGACACAACCGGGGAGCTGTTTTTT. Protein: CASSKDTTGELFF.

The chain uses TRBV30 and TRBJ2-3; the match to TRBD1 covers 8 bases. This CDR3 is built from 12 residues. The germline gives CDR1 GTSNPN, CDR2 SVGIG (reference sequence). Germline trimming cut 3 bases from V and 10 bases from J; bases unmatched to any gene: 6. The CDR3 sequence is CAWSQQGDSQYF. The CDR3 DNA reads TGTGCCTGGAGCCAACAGGGGGACTCGCAGTATTTT.

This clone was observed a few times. The CDR3 loop is CASSYRTGVPYGYTF. CDR3 coding DNA: TGTGCCAGCAGCTACAGGACAGGGGTCCCCTATGGCTACACCTTC. The chain carries TRBV5-6 and TRBJ1-2, with 9 bases aligning to TRBD1. With V trimmed by 3 bases and J by 4 bases, 7 bases remained unmatched. The germline V gene encodes CDR1 SGHDT and CDR2 YYEEEE. There are 15 residues in the CDR3.

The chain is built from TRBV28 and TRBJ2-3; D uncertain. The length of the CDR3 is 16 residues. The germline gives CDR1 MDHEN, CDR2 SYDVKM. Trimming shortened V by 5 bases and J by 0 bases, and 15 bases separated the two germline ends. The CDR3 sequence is CASSGTWKPSTDTQYF. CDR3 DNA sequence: TGTGCCAGCAGTGGTACGTGGAAACCTAGCACAGATACGCAGTATTTT.

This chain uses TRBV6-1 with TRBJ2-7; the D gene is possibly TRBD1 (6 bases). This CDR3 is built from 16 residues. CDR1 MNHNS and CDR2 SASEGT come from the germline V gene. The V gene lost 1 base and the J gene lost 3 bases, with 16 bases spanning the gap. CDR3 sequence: CASSEGTATLLYEQYV. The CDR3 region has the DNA TGTGCCAGCAGTGAAGGGACAGCCACTCTACTCTACGAGCAGTACGTC.

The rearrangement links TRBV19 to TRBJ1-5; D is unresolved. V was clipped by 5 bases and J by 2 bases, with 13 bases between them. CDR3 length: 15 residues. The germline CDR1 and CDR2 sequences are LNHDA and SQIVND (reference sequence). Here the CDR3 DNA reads TGTGCCAGTAGTTTCCCCTTCGGTGGCAATCAGCCCCAGCATTTT. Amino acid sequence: CASSFPFGGNQPQHF.

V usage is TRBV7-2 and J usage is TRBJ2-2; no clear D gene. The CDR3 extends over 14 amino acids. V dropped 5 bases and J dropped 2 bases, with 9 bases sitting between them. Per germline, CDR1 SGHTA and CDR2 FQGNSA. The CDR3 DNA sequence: TGTGCCAGCAGCCCGGACCCAAACACCGGGGAGCTGTTTTTT. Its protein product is CASSPDPNTGELFF.

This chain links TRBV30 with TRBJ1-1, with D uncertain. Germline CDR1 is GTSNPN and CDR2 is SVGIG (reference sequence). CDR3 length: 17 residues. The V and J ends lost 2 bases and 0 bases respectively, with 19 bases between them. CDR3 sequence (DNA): TGTGCCTGGAGTCCCCGGCTGGAGGGAAGGATGAACACTGAAGCTTTCTTT. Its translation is CAWSPRLEGRMNTEAFF.

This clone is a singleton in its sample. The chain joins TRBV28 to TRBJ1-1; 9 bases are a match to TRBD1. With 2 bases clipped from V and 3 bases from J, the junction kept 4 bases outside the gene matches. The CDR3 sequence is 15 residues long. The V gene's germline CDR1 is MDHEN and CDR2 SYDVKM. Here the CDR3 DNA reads TGTGCCAGCAGTTTACTGGGGACAGGGTACACTGAAGCTTTCTTT. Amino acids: CASSLLGTGYTEAFF.

CDR3 loop: CASSAGTGETGELFF. CDR3 bases: TGTGCCAGTAGCGCCGGGACAGGGGAAACCGGGGAGCTGTTTTTT. This chain joins TRBV19 and TRBJ2-2, with 10 positions matching TRBD1. Germline CDR1 reads LNHDA; CDR2 reads SQIVND (reference sequence). The CDR3 is made up of 15 amino acids. V dropped 6 bases and J dropped 5; count of bases not matched to a gene: 6.

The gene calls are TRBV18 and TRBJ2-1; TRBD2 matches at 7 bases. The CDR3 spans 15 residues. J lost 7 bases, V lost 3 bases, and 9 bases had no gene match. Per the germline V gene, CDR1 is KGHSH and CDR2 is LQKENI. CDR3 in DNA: TGTGCCAGCTCACCGCCGGGGAGGGCCAGAAATGAGCAGTTCTTC. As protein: CASSPPGRARNEQFF. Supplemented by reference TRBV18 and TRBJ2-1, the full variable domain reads NAGVMQNPRHLVRRRGQEARLRCSPMKGHSHVYWYRQLPEEGLKFMVYLQKENIIDESGMPKERFSAEFPKEGPSILRIQQVVRGDSAAYFCASSPPGRARNEQFFGPGTRLTVL.

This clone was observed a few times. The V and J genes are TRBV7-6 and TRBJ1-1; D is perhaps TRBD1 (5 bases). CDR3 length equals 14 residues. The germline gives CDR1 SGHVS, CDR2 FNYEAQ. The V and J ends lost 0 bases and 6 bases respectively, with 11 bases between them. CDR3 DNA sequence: TGTGCCAGCAGCTTAGCCGTCAGAGGGGCTGAAGCTTTCTTT. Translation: CASSLAVRGAEAFF.